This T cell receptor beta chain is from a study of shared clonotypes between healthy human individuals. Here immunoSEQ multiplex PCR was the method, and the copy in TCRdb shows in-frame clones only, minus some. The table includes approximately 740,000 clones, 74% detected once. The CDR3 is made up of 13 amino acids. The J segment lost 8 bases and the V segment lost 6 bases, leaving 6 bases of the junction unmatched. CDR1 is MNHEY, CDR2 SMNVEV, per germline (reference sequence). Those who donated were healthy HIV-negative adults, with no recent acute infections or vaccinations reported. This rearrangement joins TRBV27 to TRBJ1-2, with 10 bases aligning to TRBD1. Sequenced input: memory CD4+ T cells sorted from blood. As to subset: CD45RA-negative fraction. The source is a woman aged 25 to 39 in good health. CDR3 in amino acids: CASRPDRGRGYTF. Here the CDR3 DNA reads TGTGCCAGCAGGCCTGACAGGGGGCGGGGCTACACCTTC.